The source of this TCR beta chain is a study of blood T cell repertoires in COVID-19 (dated by TCRdb to 2018 to 2021). Background on the whole study: Samples covering the acute and convalescent phases of COVID-19 were provided by collaborators in the United States, Italy and Spain. A freely available public database, intended as a resource for researchers studying the immune response to SARS-CoV-2, is where the repertoires were released. The material from the prospective study consisted of cDNA or gDNA derived from T cells, B-cell-depleted T cells, or PBMCs. HLA class I and class II types, where available, came from metadata supplied by the sample provider rather than from assay-based typing. A de-identified subject ID, COVID-19 status, age in years and sex were almost always included in the sample metadata. Samples came from the ongoing ImmuneRACE study (first 160 participants) plus 1,254 subjects from 6 global collaborators. Subjects who had been exposed to COVID-19, were actively infected with it, or had recovered from it provided the deeply sampled blood TCRbeta repertoires that made up the dataset. Results the study describes overall, beyond this receptor: The amount of clinical and demographic metadata varied by source and participant and was provided uncurated.

Each collaborating institution followed its own protocols to collect whole blood in K2EDTA tubes. For TCRbeta analysis, collaborators shipped samples as frozen whole blood, isolated PBMCs, or DNA extracted from either of those sample types. Of note for this clone: Its antigen has not been determined. No base-level quality is on record; no much larger clone is a single base apart.

The immunoSEQ Assay, a bias-controlled multiplex PCR, was used to amplify TCRbeta CDR3 regions from genomic DNA. Under the source paper's analysis protocol: Within the assay, amplification of reference gene primers was used to estimate how many nucleated cells each sample contained. Sequence reads were collapsed and filtered to measure the absolute abundance of every unique TCRbeta CDR3 rearrangement. For each sample, productive Simpson clonality was calculated as the square root of Simpson's diversity index across productive rearrangements. Held by TCRdb, this immuneACCESS table contains in-frame sequences only and omits some clones. Under half of the omission traces to an unresolved V gene where checked; the cause of the rest is unknown. The V and J calls and the clone size are those of that table, but D and trimming were determined from the DNA. Counted in this sample were about 35,000 clones; around 80% of them appeared once. The ten largest clones capture about 42% of the sample.

The CDR3 holds 12 amino acids from the cysteine to the phenylalanine. Of the read, only the CDR3 DNA is kept; its 36 bases are in frame from base 1. Germline trimming: 6 bases from V, 6 bases from J; junction bases outside gene matches: 5. CDR1 and CDR2 were assigned from the germline V gene as MNHEY and SVGEGT. The specimen was peripheral blood. The V gene is TRBV6-2 or TRBV6-3 and the J gene is TRBJ2-7, and 7 junctional nucleotides match TRBD1. This TCR was recovered from a man older than 75 with active or convalescent COVID-19. The DNA is TGTGCCAGCAGCCCGACAGGGACCGAGCAGTACTTC. Translated, it reads CASSPTGTEQYF.